A single T cell receptor (beta chain) is shown here with its context. The antigen is not known. MiXCR, applied by TCRdb to the RT-PCR reads, yields one record per CDR3 protein. The data contain around 540,000 distinct CDR3 sequences, 12% of them singletons. V gave up 1 base and J gave up 5 bases; unmatched junction bases: 8. Germline values: CDR1 SEHNR, CDR2 FQNEAQ (reference sequence). The CDR3 contains 16 residues. The sample is drawn from a study of response to subunit inactivated influenza vaccine. Study outcomes and limitations: That few new T cells are recruited by each seasonal influenza vaccination was the authors' suggestion.

J is TRBJ2-5 and V is TRBV7-9, with 9 bases fitting TRBD2. This clonotype originated in a man aged 45-60 years who received an inactivated influenza vaccine. The sequenced sample was PBMCs from blood, obtained on the day of vaccination. CDR3 amino acids: CASSLVGGGASETQYF. Here the CDR3 DNA reads TGTGCCAGCAGCTTAGTCGGCGGGGGGGCGTCGGAGACCCAGTACTTC. Complete variable domain (other parts from reference TRBV7-9 and TRBJ2-5): DTGVSQNPRHKITKRGQNVTFRCDPISEHNRLYWYRQTLGQGPEFLTYFQNEAQLEKSRLLSDRFSAERPKGSFSTLEIQRTEQGDSAMYLCASSLVGGGASETQYFGPGTRLLVL.